This T cell receptor beta chain was captured in a study of blood T cell repertoires in COVID-19. Study summary: Samples representing acute and convalescent COVID-19 were sourced from the United States, Italy and Spain. PBMCs, B-cell-depleted T cells, or T cells provided the cDNA or gDNA that made up the material.

This clone was recorded a few times. The assay was immunoSEQ multiplex PCR, and TCRdb's table has in-frame clones only and misses some. This table holds about 60,000 clones, around 80% found once. The CDR3 is 14 residues long. The germline gives CDR1 SNHLY, CDR2 FYNNEI. With 4 bases removed from V and 0 bases from J, the gap between germline ends came to 10 bases. The rearrangement joins TRBV2 to TRBJ2-7; a weak D match, TRBD2 (6 bases). The source material was peripheral blood. This clonotype was obtained from a man older than 75 with acute or convalescent COVID-19. The CDR3 here is CASSVWTNSYEQYF. The CDR3 nucleotides read TGTGCCAGCAGTGTGTGGACTAACTCCTACGAGCAGTACTTC.